This paragraph reports one T cell receptor beta chain. Its antigen is undetermined. The entry originates in a study of T cell repertoires in cytomegalovirus infection. Overall study context: CMV infection plus the matching HLA type was flagged by public TCR beta signatures.

This CDR3 is built from 15 residues. V was clipped by 0 bases and J by 0 bases, with 8 bases between them. TCRdb re-called the reads with MiXCR, one entry per CDR3 protein. The sample contains around 750,000 distinct CDR3 sequences, approximately 30% of which appear only once. The sequencing used cultured CD8+ T cells from PBMCs, collected from culture after CMV antigen stimulation. The source is a human donor in good health (CMV status not recorded). Some clones in this sample may be carry-over from other donors' samples. The chain combines TRBV23-1 with TRBJ2-5; no clear D. TRBV23-1 is annotated as an ORF whose role is uncertain. CDR3 sequence reads: CASSQSLGYQETQYF. In DNA, the CDR3 is TGCGCCAGCAGTCAATCGCTCGGGTACCAAGAGACCCAGTACTTC.